This TCR beta chain is from a study of shared T cell receptors in the human thymus (dated by TCRdb to about 2021). About the investigation overall: The study examined how the human thymus generates shared, self-reactive T-cell receptor alpha chains.

The CDR3 runs 14 residues from the cysteine to the phenylalanine. Of the read, only the CDR3 DNA is kept; its 42 bases are in frame from base 1. Unmatched junction bases come to 5, with V trimmed by 4 bases and J by 5 bases. CDR1 SGHDN and CDR2 FVKESK were looked up in the germline V gene. The library was obtained by the immunoSEQ multiplex PCR assay. In its TCRdb copy, this immuneACCESS table keeps in-frame sequences only and misses some clones. Where compared with another copy, unresolved V genes explain less than half of these, and the others have no known cause. This sample holds hundreds of thousands of clones; 85% to 90% were observed only once. The ten largest make up 0.0095% to 0.011% of the sample. With respect to this clone: Its recognized antigen is unknown. No much larger clone is present one base from it, and per-base qualities are unavailable.

This sample was shared with a second study, whose subject was human thymus T cells. As noted in the second study: Immunologically healthy infants undergoing open corrective cardiac surgery for congenital heart defects in Finland were used as donors. The thymus tissue came from surgical resects taken out during corrective cardiac surgery. Both the thymic and the peripheral blood repertoires appeared to show biased V and J gene segment usage. The related research found that thymic TCR repertoires overlapped highly between unrelated individuals. The study described the TCR alpha and beta repertoires in roughly 8 infant thymus samples and a few matching peripheral blood samples. Donor ages ranging from roughly 6 to 250 days were recorded, and a handful of male and a couple of female infants were included in the cohort. After being mechanically released from the tissue, thymocytes were kept at -70 degrees C in pellets of roughly 8.5-34 million cells. A QIAsymphony instrument was used to extract genomic DNA from the frozen cell pellets. Using the immunoSEQ multiplex PCR assay, the TCRB and TCRAD loci were amplified from a standardized quantity of quality-controlled genomic DNA. The amplicons covered the V(D)J region and were long enough to include the CDR3 and to identify the V and J genes. Through the commercial immunoSEQ service, the amplicons were sequenced on an Illumina platform. Corrections for primer bias and sequencing errors followed previously described methods, while TCRAD and TCRB definitions were based on the IMGT database. immunoSEQ Analyzer 3.0 and VDJTools were used for repertoire analysis, which covered basic statistics, V/J segment usage, diversity estimates, rarefaction and pairwise overlap. Diversity was estimated with Chao1, ChaoE, Efron-Thisted, Shannon and inverse Simpson indices, and also on datasets down-sampled to the smallest sample. Repertoire overlap was assessed by strict matching of CDR3 nucleotide sequence, V gene and J gene, and clustering was done by Jaccard-based multidimensional scaling. On average, thymus samples yielded around 810,000 unique TCRB clonotypes, whereas blood samples yielded about 84,000.

This sequence uses TRBV14 and TRBJ2-3, with 8 central nucleotides matching TRBD1. The sequenced sample consisted of thymocytes. The clonotype comes from a boy less than two years old with a congenital heart defect. Donor details come from another sample of the same person, matched by shared clones. The base sequence is TGTGCCAGCAGCCGCGGACAGGGTGAAGATACGCAGTATTTT. The translation is CASSRGQGEDTQYF.